The 27 T cell receptor beta chains below were found in one sample sequenced in a study of cytomegalovirus exposure and HLA in healthy donors listed by TCRdb under 2017. Library construction relied on the immunoSEQ multiplex PCR assay. For the multiplex PCR, a mixture combining 60 forward primers for TCR Vbeta segments and 13 reverse primers for TCR Jbeta segments was used. TCRdb mirrors the immuneACCESS table, restricted to in-frame sequences. Some clones are absent from its copies; in checked studies, under half trace to an unresolved V gene, and the reason for the others is unknown. This sample lists around 130,000 clones; over 50% were detected once. Jointly, the top ten make up more than 6.5% of the sample. The sequenced sample was PBMCs. All receptors derive from a woman aged 40-49 years in good health and CMV-seropositive.

J is TRBJ2-5 and V is TRBV29-1; D is possibly TRBD2 (6 bases). Per the germline V gene, CDR1 is SQVTM and CDR2 is ANQGSEA. This CDR3 has 15 residues. Trimming removed 0 bases at V and 9 bases at J, with 20 bases between. The CDR3 loop is CSVEDRLGGMLAQYF. In DNA, the CDR3 is TGCAGCGTTGAAGATAGATTGGGCGGGATGTTGGCCCAGTACTTC.

The chain recombines TRBV25-1 with TRBJ2-2; D may be TRBD2 (6 bases). V lost 3 bases to trimming and J lost 1 base, with 6 bases between them. The CDR3 extends over 14 amino acids. The germline V gene has CDR1 MGHDK and CDR2 SYGVNS. The CDR3 region has the DNA TGTGCCAGCAGTGATAGCGGGAACACCGGGGAGCTGTTTTTT. Translation gives CASSDSGNTGELFF. The variable domain in full, completed from reference TRBV25-1 and TRBJ2-2, reads EADIYQTPRYLVIGTGKKITLECSQTMGHDKMYWYQQDPGMELHLIHYSYGVNSTEKGDLSSESTVSRIRTEHFPLTLESARPSHTSQYLCASSDSGNTGELFFGEGSRLTVL.

This rearrangement joins TRBV5-1 to TRBJ1-1; D gene uncertain. The CDR3 loop spans 14 amino acids. Germline V gene data show CDR1 as SGHRS and CDR2 as YFSETQ. V was trimmed by 0 bases and J by 1 base, leaving 7 bases between them. CDR3 coding DNA: TGCGCCAGCAGCTTGGGACGCGGGAACACTGAAGCTTTCTTT. Translated: CASSLGRGNTEAFF.

The chain employs TRBV18 and TRBJ2-7; a possible D gene is TRBD2 (5 bases). Germline CDR1 KGHSH, CDR2 LQKENI. The V and J ends lost 3 bases and 0 bases respectively, with 9 bases between them. This CDR3 has 14 amino acids. The CDR3 sequence: CASSPARDSYEQYF. DNA for the CDR3: TGTGCCAGCTCACCCGCGAGGGACTCCTACGAGCAGTACTTC.

The rearrangement links TRBV7-3 to TRBJ2-7, with 10 bases lining up with TRBD2. Germline CDR1 is SGHTA and CDR2 is FQGTGA. The CDR3 sequence is 15 residues long. V was pared by 5 bases and J by 0 bases, with 4 bases of the junction left unmatched. The DNA for the CDR3 is TGTGCCAGCAGCCCCACTAGCGGGGCCTCCTACGAGCAGTACTTC. It codes for CASSPTSGASYEQYF.

The V gene is TRBV7-6, the J gene TRBJ2-7; 7 bases fit TRBD2. This CDR3 contains 13 residues. Per germline, CDR1 SGHVS and CDR2 FNYEAQ. Losses at the gene ends were 5 bases for V and 5 bases for J; bases not matched to a gene: 6. The chain's CDR3 is CASSPGRINEQYF. The CDR3, as DNA: TGTGCCAGCAGCCCCGGGAGGATCAACGAGCAGTACTTC.

The genes are TRBV2 and TRBJ2-7; 9 bases agree with TRBD1. Trimming at V came to 8 bases and at J to 1 base, leaving 3 bases not matched to a gene. The CDR3 is made up of 13 amino acids. Germline CDR1 and CDR2: SNHLY and FYNNEI. The CDR3: CASAGQGSYEQYF. Written as DNA, the CDR3 is TGTGCCAGCGCAGGACAGGGGTCCTACGAGCAGTACTTC.

This clone was detected a few times. The chain is built from TRBV9 and TRBJ2-5; no clear D. Trimming left V 4 bases short and J 10 bases short, with 14 bases between. This CDR3 has 12 amino acids. Germline loops: CDR1 SGDLS, CDR2 YYNGEE. CDR3 nucleotide sequence: TGTGCCAGCAGCCCCCTTAAAGGAGACCAGTACTTC. It codes for CASSPLKGDQYF. The variable domain in full, with the rest retrieved from reference TRBV9 and TRBJ2-5, is DSGVTQTPKHLITATGQRVTLRCSPRSGDLSVYWYQQSLDQGLQFLIQYYNGEERAKGNILERFSAQQFPDLHSELNLSSLELGDSALYFCASSPLKGDQYFGPGTRLLVL.

The CDR3 bases are TGTGCCAGCAGTGGAGGGCCGAACACTGAAGCTTTCTTT. Protein sequence: CASSGGPNTEAFF. The genes are TRBV2 and TRBJ1-1; D remains ambiguous. Trimming pared 4 bases from V and 1 base from J, leaving 7 bases between. The CDR3 is made up of 13 amino acids. Per germline, CDR1 SNHLY and CDR2 FYNNEI.

The chain couples TRBV6-4 to TRBJ1-1, with D tentatively TRBD1 (6 bases). Trimming left V 6 bases short and J 5 bases short, with 13 bases between. The germline CDR1 and CDR2 sequences are MRHNA and SNTAGT. The CDR3 length is 13 residues. Here the CDR3 DNA reads TGTGCCAGCAGGCGGACAGAAGGAACTGAAGCTTTCTTT. Translation: CASRRTEGTEAFF.

J is TRBJ2-3 and V is TRBV7-8; 7 bases align to TRBD2. J was trimmed by 0 bases and V by 1 base; bases with no gene match: 4. The CDR3 loop spans 16 amino acids. CDR1 and CDR2 (germline): SGHVS, FQNEAQ. CDR3 DNA: TGTGCCAGCAGCTTAGTGGGAGGGGCTAGCACAGATACGCAGTATTTT. Residues: CASSLVGGASTDTQYF.

This sequence joins TRBV13 and TRBJ2-5; 10 nucleotides match TRBD1. The DNA matches TRBJ2-7 better at its end, which makes the J call doubtful. The CDR3 length is 14 residues. The V gene's germline CDR1 is PRHDT and CDR2 FYEKMQ (reference sequence). For the CDR3, the DNA is TGTGCCAGCCGGGACAGGGGTGAGTCCTACGAGCAGTACTTC. Protein sequence: CASRDRGESYEQYF.

The chain uses TRBV28 and TRBJ2-3; tentatively, D is TRBD2 (6 bases). Per the germline V gene, CDR1 is MDHEN and CDR2 is SYDVKM. This CDR3 has 15 residues. Trimming took 3 bases from V and 3 from J, leaving 13 bases between them. The DNA for the CDR3 is TGTGCCAGCAGTTTCGGGGGAGTGGTGACAGATACGCAGTATTTT. This translates into CASSFGGVVTDTQYF. Together with reference TRBV28 and TRBJ2-3, the CDR3 gives the full variable domain: DVKVTQSSRYLVKRTGEKVFLECVQDMDHENMFWYRQDPGLGLRLIYFSYDVKMKEKGDIPEGYSVSREKKERFSLILESASTNQTSMYLCASSFGGVVTDTQYFGPGTRLTVL.

The gene calls are TRBV6-5 and TRBJ2-7, with 7 bases aligning to TRBD1. Germline V CDR1 and CDR2: MNHEY, SVGAGI. The CDR3 is made up of 14 amino acids. The V segment lost 6 bases and the J segment 1 base; nucleotides outside the gene matches: 6. The CDR3 region has the DNA TGTGCCAGCAGCCGGGACAGTAGTTCCTACGAGCAGTACTTC. Amino acid sequence: CASSRDSSSYEQYF.

V gene TRBV19 combines with J gene TRBJ1-1, with D maybe TRBD1 (5 bases). Germline CDR1 and CDR2: LNHDA and SQIVND (reference sequence). The CDR3 contains 12 residues. Between the trimmed V and J ends, which lost 1 base and 7 bases, there was a span of 7 bases. CDR3 sequence: CASSIAGREAFF. CDR3 in DNA: TGTGCCAGTAGTATAGCAGGGCGTGAAGCTTTCTTT.

Details on this clone: Other DNA variants within this sample encode the same CDR3. The rearrangement joins TRBV5-1 to TRBJ1-1; no reliable D call. This CDR3 is 12 amino acids long. The germline V gene encodes CDR1 SGHRS and CDR2 YFSETQ. V lost 2 bases to trimming and J lost 11 bases, with 13 bases between them. CDR3 amino acids: CASSFLNGEAFF. The CDR3 DNA sequence: TGCGCCAGCAGCTTTCTCAATGGAGAGGCTTTCTTT.

Concerning this clone: Mismatch with germline at one junction end may stem from a read error. The chain joins TRBV7-7 to TRBJ2-5; 8 positions agree with TRBD2. The CDR3 length is 15 residues. Germline CDR1 SSHAT, CDR2 FNYEAQ (reference sequence). The CDR3 loop is CASSPGGGQRETQYF. CDR3 in DNA: TGTGCTAGCAGCCCGGGAGGGGGGCAACGAGAGACCCAGTACTTC.

The V and J genes are TRBV2 and TRBJ2-7; tentative D call: TRBD2 (5 bases). Trimming pared 4 bases from V and 0 bases from J, leaving 13 bases between. Germline V gives CDR1 SNHLY, CDR2 FYNNEI. The CDR3 runs to 15 residues. For the CDR3, the DNA is TGTGCCAGCAGTGGGACTTTTTTAAGCTCCTACGAGCAGTACTTC. This gives the protein CASSGTFLSSYEQYF.

Only a few counts were recorded for this clone. The chain couples TRBV28 to TRBJ1-4; D gene uncertain. The germline V and J ends were trimmed by 5 bases and 8 bases, with 3 bases remaining between them. Germline V CDR1 and CDR2: MDHEN, SYDVKM. This CDR3 is built from 10 residues. The CDR3 DNA is TGTGCCAGCAGTCGGGAAAAACTGTTTTTT. It codes for CASSREKLFF.

Turning to this clone: One junction end does not reproduce the germline sequence, and a read error may be involved. CDR3 sequence (DNA): TGTGCTAGCAGCTTAGCGTCCTCAGATACGCAGTATTTT. This codes for CASSLASSDTQYF. V gene TRBV7-7 combines with J gene TRBJ2-3; D is perhaps TRBD2 (5 bases). In germline, CDR1 is SSHAT, CDR2 FNYEAQ (reference sequence). CDR3 size: 13 residues.

A few counts support this clone. V usage is TRBV6-4 and J usage is TRBJ2-1; 9 bases align to TRBD2. Trimming took 1 base from V and 3 from J; bases not matched to a gene: 4. This CDR3 comprises 16 residues. Per the germline V gene, CDR1 is MRHNA and CDR2 is SNTAGT. The CDR3 bases are TGTGCCAGCAGTGACTTGGCGGGAGGGGACTACAATGAGCAGTTCTTC. Its translation is CASSDLAGGDYNEQFF.

CDR3 residues: CASSPVAGPNTEAFF. DNA of the CDR3: TGTGCCAGCTCACCAGTCGCAGGGCCGAACACTGAAGCTTTCTTT. This rearrangement joins TRBV18 to TRBJ1-1; D possibly corresponds to TRBD1 (5 bases). Germline V gene sequence: CDR1 KGHSH, CDR2 LQKENI. The CDR3 sequence is 15 residues long. V was clipped by 2 bases and J by 1 base, with 11 bases between them.

This clone was recorded a few times. The chain recombines TRBV6-1 with TRBJ1-5, with no clear D. The CDR3 covers 11 residues. Trimming took off 1 base at V and 10 bases at J, with 5 bases between the two ends. Germline lookup yields CDR1 MNHNS and CDR2 SASEGT. This CDR3 is CASSEVGPQHF. CDR3 in DNA: TGTGCCAGCAGTGAAGTCGGTCCCCAGCATTTT.

The chain uses TRBV30 and TRBJ1-2, with D unresolved. The germline V gene has CDR1 GTSNPN and CDR2 SVGIG (reference sequence). Deletions cut 0 bases from V and 10 bases from J, with 12 bases between. This CDR3 spans 12 amino acids. This chain's CDR3 is CAWSVAPCPYTF. The CDR3 DNA reads as TGTGCCTGGAGTGTAGCCCCCTGCCCCTACACCTTC.

The V and J genes are TRBV7-9 and TRBJ2-2, with 15 bases lining up with TRBD2. V was clipped by 5 bases and J by 7 bases; unmatched bases: 5. Germline loops: CDR1 SEHNR, CDR2 FQNEAQ (reference sequence). CDR3 size: 16 residues. CDR3 sequence (DNA): TGTGCCAGCAGCACGGGACTAGCGGGAGGAAGCGGGGAGCTGTTTTTT. As protein: CASSTGLAGGSGELFF.

This clone was recorded a few times. The genes are TRBV27 and TRBJ2-1; 15 positions agree with TRBD2. Germline loops: CDR1 MNHEY, CDR2 SMNVEV (reference sequence). Losses at the gene ends were 4 bases for V and 4 bases for J; bases not matched to a gene: 8. The CDR3 consists of 18 residues. The DNA for the CDR3 is TGTGCCAGCAGTTCCGGACTAGCGGGAGGGCCATTGTACAATGAGCAGTTCTTC. It is translated as CASSSGLAGGPLYNEQFF.

J is TRBJ2-3 and V is TRBV6-9, with a tentative D call TRBD2 (6 bases). Germline assignment: CDR1 MNHGY and CDR2 SVAAGI. The V and J ends lost 7 bases and 2 bases respectively, with 13 bases between them. The length of the CDR3 is 14 residues. CDR3 in DNA: TGTGCCAGCATCGAGCGGAGGGACACAGATACGCAGTATTTT. It translates to CASIERRDTDTQYF.